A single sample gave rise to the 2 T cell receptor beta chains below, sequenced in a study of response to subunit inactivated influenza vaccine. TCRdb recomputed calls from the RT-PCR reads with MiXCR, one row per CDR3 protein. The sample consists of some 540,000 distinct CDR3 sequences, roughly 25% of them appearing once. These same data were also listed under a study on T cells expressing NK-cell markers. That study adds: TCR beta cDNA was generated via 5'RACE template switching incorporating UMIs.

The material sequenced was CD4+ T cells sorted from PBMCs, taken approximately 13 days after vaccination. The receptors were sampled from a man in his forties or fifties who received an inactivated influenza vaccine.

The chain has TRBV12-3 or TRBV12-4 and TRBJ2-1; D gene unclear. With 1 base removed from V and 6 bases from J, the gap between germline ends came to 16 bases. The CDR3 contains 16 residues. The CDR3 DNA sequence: TGTGCCAGCAGTTTAGGTCTGGGGTTTGTTGGCAATGAGCAGTTCTTC. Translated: CASSLGLGFVGNEQFF.

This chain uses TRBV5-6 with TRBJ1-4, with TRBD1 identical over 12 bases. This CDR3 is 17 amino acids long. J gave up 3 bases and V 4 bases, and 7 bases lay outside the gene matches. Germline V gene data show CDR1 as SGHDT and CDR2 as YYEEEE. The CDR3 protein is CASSGRDRGPANEKLFF. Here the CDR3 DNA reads TGTGCCAGCAGCGGCCGGGACAGGGGGCCGGCTAATGAAAAACTGTTTTTT.